Here is one TCR beta chain with its context. Assay: immunoSEQ multiplex PCR; the TCRdb copy retains only in-frame clones and omits some. The table includes about 16,000 clones, about 91% detected once. This CDR3 is 16 amino acids long. CDR1 is LGHNT and CDR2 is FRNRAP in the germline V gene. V was trimmed by 0 bases and J by 8 bases, leaving 17 bases between them. The data are from a study of T cell repertoires in ileal Crohn's disease. For the study at large: Postoperative therapy was given to about half: some eleven thiopurines, 15 to 20 anti-TNF agents.

The TCR comes from an adult with Crohn's disease. This rearrangement joins TRBV12-5 to TRBJ2-1; the D is unclear. The material sequenced was ileal tissue. CDR3 bases: TGTGCTAGTGGTTTGGTAGTCGGGTCCCCAACGGATGAGCAGTTCTTC. It encodes CASGLVVGSPTDEQFF.